Below are 9 T cell receptor beta chains sequenced from a single sample in a study of CD8 T cells in ankylosing spondylitis. Study-wide results and caveats: One TCR beta motif, made up of eight highly homologous variants, appeared characteristic of ankylosing spondylitis blood.

The antigens these receptors bind are not known. TCRdb ran MiXCR on the 5' RACE reads and lists one entry per CDR3 protein. Among approximately 540,000 distinct CDR3 sequences listed, more than 9.5% were seen once. The specimen was blood, either unsorted or a sorted T cell fraction (not recorded which). The source of these receptors is a male donor with ankylosing spondylitis.

This clonotype came up a few times. CDR3 sequence reads: CASSPGQGGFGPVGRAANEQFF. Written as DNA, the CDR3 is TGTGCCAGCAGCCCTGGACAGGGGGGGTTCGGGCCGGTGGGACGGGCCGCCAATGAGCAGTTCTTC. The chain couples TRBV3-1 to TRBJ2-1; TRBD1 matches 10 bases. V trimming: 4 bases; J trimming: 6 bases; junction bases outside the gene matches: 27. CDR3 length equals 22 residues. CDR1 is LGHDT, CDR2 YNNKEL, per germline (reference sequence).

The chain is built from TRBV5-4 and TRBJ1-2, with D possibly being TRBD1 (6 bases). Trimming removed 2 bases from V and 4 bases from J, with 12 bases in between. The CDR3 totals 14 residues. Germline CDR1 reads SGHNT; CDR2 reads YYREEE (reference sequence). This CDR3 reads CASSLTGQGYGYTF. The CDR3 nucleotides read TGTGCCAGCAGCTTAACAGGGCAAGGCTATGGCTACACCTTC.

The CDR3 DNA follows: TGTGCCAGCAGCCCCGGACTAGCGGGAGGGGGTGGGGCCAACGTCCTGACTTTC. As protein: CASSPGLAGGGGANVLTF. This sequence joins TRBV11-1 and TRBJ2-6, with 15 nucleotides matching TRBD2. The germline V gene has CDR1 SGHAT and CDR2 FQDESV (reference sequence). After removal of 5 bases from V and 3 bases from J, the junction contained 5 bases not matched to a gene. There are 18 residues in the CDR3.

This clonotype appeared a few times. This rearrangement joins TRBV7-6 to TRBJ2-5, with D maybe TRBD2 (6 bases). The CDR3 sequence is 18 residues long. V shed 0 bases and J shed 0 bases, with 17 bases lying between them. Germline CDR1 reads SGHVS; CDR2 reads FNYEAQ. In DNA form, the CDR3 reads TGTGCCAGCAGCTTAGCGTCGGGAGTATGGGGGTACCAAGAGACCCAGTACTTC. Its protein product is CASSLASGVWGYQETQYF.

This clonotype was observed many times. V usage is TRBV11-2 and J usage is TRBJ1-5, with D uncertain. From germline, CDR1 is SGHAT and CDR2 FQNNGV. V was trimmed by 9 bases and J by 0 bases, leaving 9 bases between them. The CDR3 totals 13 residues. CDR3 DNA sequence: TGTGCCAGTAGTTTCAGTAGCAATCAGCCCCAGCATTTT. Its protein product is CASSFSSNQPQHF.

The sample holds many counts of this clonotype. The chain joins TRBV5-1 to TRBJ1-2, with 8 bases that match TRBD1. The J segment lost 3 bases and the V segment lost 4 bases, leaving 5 bases of the junction unmatched. CDR3 length: 14 residues. Germline-derived CDR1 and CDR2 are SGHRS and YFSETQ. The CDR3 sequence is CASSADRAYYGYTF. The DNA for the CDR3 is TGCGCCAGCAGCGCGGACAGGGCCTACTATGGCTACACCTTC.

The chain recombines TRBV15 with TRBJ1-5; 10 bases are shared with TRBD1. The CDR3 extends over 21 amino acids. The trim removed 0 bases at V and 0 bases at J, leaving 14 bases unmatched. Per the germline V gene, CDR1 is LNHNV and CDR2 is YYDKDF (reference sequence). The CDR3, as DNA: TGTGCCACCAGCAGAGAGCCGGGACAGGGGCGAAACACTTATAGCAATCAGCCCCAGCATTTT. The encoded protein is CATSREPGQGRNTYSNQPQHF.

This clonotype showed up just a few times. J is TRBJ2-1 and V is TRBV20-1; D unresolved. Trimming shortened V by 7 bases and J by 6 bases, and 13 bases separated the two germline ends. Germline assignment: CDR1 DFQATT and CDR2 SNEGSKA (reference sequence). The CDR3 consists of 12 residues. Written as DNA, the CDR3 is TGCAGTGTTCCCGAACCTGTCAATGAGCAGTTCTTC. Translating gives CSVPEPVNEQFF.

This clonotype was seen ten or more times. The V call is TRBV7-2, the J call TRBJ1-6; the D is unclear. V was pared by 3 bases and J by 10 bases, with 13 bases between. This CDR3 is built from 14 residues. Germline assignment: CDR1 SGHTA and CDR2 FQGNSA. In DNA, the CDR3 is TGTGCCAGCAGCTTTCGCGTGGAGCGATCACCCCTCCACTTT. Translated, it gives CASSFRVERSPLHF.